The 5 T cell receptor beta chains given below trace back to one sample, sequenced in a study of blood T cell repertoires in COVID-19. Here immunoSEQ multiplex PCR was the method, and the copy in TCRdb shows in-frame clones only, minus some. The table records some 250,000 clones, 82% of them present only once. Sample: peripheral blood. These TCRs come from a woman between 18 and 29 years old with acute or convalescent COVID-19.

The chain employs TRBV3-1 (or the pseudogene TRBV3-2) and TRBJ1-4; D is uncertain. Between the trimmed V and J ends, which lost 3 bases and 3 bases, there was a span of 11 bases. Germline V gene lookup returns CDR1 LGHDT and CDR2 YNNKEL (reference sequence). This CDR3 is built from 15 residues. CDR3 region: CASSQTSAANEKLFF. The CDR3 nucleotides are TGTGCCAGCAGCCAGACCAGCGCGGCTAATGAAAAACTGTTTTTT.

The chain links TRBV9 to TRBJ2-5; TRBD2 agrees at 9 bases. The CDR3 loop spans 15 amino acids. Trimming removed 2 bases from V and 1 base from J; junction bases left unmatched: 3. Germline V gene sequence: CDR1 SGDLS, CDR2 YYNGEE. The CDR3 spells CASSVTSGLQETQYF. CDR3 coding DNA: TGTGCCAGCAGCGTGACTAGCGGCCTCCAAGAGACCCAGTACTTC.

On this clone itself: Other DNA sequences of this sample code for an identical CDR3. The V gene is TRBV7-2, the J gene TRBJ1-2, with TRBD1 as a possible D gene (5 bases). Per germline, CDR1 SGHTA and CDR2 FQGNSA. V lost 2 bases to trimming and J lost 1 base, with 8 bases between them. There are 14 residues in the CDR3. CDR3 coding DNA: TGTGCCAGCAGCTTAACCCAGGGTAACTATGGCTACACCTTC. Translation gives CASSLTQGNYGYTF.

The chain carries TRBV29-1 and TRBJ1-1; no clear D gene. This CDR3 comprises 12 residues. Per germline, CDR1 SQVTM and CDR2 ANQGSEA. The germline V and J ends were trimmed by 5 bases and 5 bases, with 12 bases remaining between them. The CDR3 sequence is CSVREGNTEAFF. CDR3 in DNA: TGCAGCGTTCGGGAGGGCAATACTGAAGCTTTCTTT.

V is TRBV6-5 and J is TRBJ2-3; 8 bases agree with TRBD1. The CDR3 length is 15 residues. The V gene end was trimmed by 7 bases and the J gene end by 4 bases; junction bases not matched to a gene: 10. CDR1 and CDR2 from the germline V gene are MNHEY and SVGAGI. The CDR3 sequence is CASTTISGGADTQYF. The DNA of the CDR3 is TGTGCCAGCACGACGATCTCAGGGGGCGCAGATACGCAGTATTTT.